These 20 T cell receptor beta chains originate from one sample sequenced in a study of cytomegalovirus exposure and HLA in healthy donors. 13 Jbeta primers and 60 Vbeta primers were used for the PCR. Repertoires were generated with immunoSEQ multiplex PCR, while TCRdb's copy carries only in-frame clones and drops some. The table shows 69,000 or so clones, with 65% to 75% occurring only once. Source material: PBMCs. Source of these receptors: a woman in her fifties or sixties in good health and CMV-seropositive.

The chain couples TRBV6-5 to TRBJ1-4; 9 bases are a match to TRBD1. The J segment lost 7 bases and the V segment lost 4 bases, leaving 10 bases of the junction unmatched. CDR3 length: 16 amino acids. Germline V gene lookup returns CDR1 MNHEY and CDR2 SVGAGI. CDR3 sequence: CASSLQGAVIREKLFF. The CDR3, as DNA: TGTGCCAGCAGTTTACAGGGGGCGGTTATTCGTGAAAAACTGTTTTTT.

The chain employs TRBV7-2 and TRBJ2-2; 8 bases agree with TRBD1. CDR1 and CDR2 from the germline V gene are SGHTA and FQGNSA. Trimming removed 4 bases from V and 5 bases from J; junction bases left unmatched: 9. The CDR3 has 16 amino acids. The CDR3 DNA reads TGTGCCAGCAGCTCGCGGACAGGGTCGAGGACCGGGGAGCTGTTTTTT. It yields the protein CASSSRTGSRTGELFF.

The CDR3 sequence is CASSLPSGGLPGELFF. CDR3 DNA: TGTGCCAGCAGCTTACCGTCGGGGGGGTTGCCCGGGGAGCTGTTTTTT. The chain uses TRBV7-9 and TRBJ2-2; 8 bases map to TRBD2. Trimming at V came to 2 bases and at J to 6 bases, leaving 8 bases not matched to a gene. The CDR3 has 16 residues. Germline CDR1 reads SEHNR; CDR2 reads FQNEAQ (reference sequence).

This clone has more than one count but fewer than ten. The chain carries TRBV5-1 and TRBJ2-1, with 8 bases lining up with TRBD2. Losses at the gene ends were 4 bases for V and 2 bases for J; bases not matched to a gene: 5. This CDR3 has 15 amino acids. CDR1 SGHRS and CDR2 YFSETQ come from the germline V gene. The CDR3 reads CASSETGGAYNEQFF. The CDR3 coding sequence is TGCGCCAGCAGCGAAACCGGGGGGGCCTACAATGAGCAGTTCTTC.

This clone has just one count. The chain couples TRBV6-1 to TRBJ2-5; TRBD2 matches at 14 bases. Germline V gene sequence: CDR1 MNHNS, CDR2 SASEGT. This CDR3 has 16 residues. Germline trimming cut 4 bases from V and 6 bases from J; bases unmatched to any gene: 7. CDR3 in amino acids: CASSAPTSGGAKTQYF. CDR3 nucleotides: TGTGCCAGCAGTGCGCCGACTAGCGGGGGGGCAAAGACCCAGTACTTC.

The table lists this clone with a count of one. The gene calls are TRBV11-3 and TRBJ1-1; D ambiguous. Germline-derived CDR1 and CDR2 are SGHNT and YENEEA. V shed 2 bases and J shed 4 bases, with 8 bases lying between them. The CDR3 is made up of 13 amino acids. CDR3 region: CASSLPGRTEAFF. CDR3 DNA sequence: TGTGCCAGCAGCTTACCGGGTCGCACTGAAGCTTTCTTT.

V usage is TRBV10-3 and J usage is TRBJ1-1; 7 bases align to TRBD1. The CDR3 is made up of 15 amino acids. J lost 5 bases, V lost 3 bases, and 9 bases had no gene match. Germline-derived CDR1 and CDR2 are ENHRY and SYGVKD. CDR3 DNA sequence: TGTGCCATCAGTGAAACGGACAGGTTGGTGACTGAAGCTTTCTTT. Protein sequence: CAISETDRLVTEAFF.

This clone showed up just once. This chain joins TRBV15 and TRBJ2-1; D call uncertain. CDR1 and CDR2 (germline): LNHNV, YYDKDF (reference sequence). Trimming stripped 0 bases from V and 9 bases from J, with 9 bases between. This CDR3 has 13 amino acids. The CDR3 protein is CATSRDPPSEQFF. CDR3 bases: TGTGCCACCAGCAGAGACCCCCCATCTGAGCAGTTCTTC. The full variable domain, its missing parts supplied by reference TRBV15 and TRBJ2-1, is DAMVIQNPRYQVTQFGKPVTLSCSQTLNHNVMYWYQQKSSQAPKLLFHYYDKDFNNEADTPDNFQSRRPNTSFCFLDIRSPGLGDTAMYLCATSRDPPSEQFFGPGTRLTVL.

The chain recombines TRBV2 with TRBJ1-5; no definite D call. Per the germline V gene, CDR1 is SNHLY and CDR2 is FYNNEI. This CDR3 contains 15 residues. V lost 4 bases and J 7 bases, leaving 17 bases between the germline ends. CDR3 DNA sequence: TGTGCCAGCAGTGCCCAGGACGGGAATATACAGCCCCAGCATTTT. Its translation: CASSAQDGNIQPQHF. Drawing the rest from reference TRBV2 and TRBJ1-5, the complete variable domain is EPEVTQTPSHQVTQMGQEVILRCVPISNHLYFYWYRQILGQKVEFLVSFYNNEISEKSEIFDDQFSVERPDGSNFTLKIRSTKLEDSAMYFCASSAQDGNIQPQHFGDGTRLSIL.

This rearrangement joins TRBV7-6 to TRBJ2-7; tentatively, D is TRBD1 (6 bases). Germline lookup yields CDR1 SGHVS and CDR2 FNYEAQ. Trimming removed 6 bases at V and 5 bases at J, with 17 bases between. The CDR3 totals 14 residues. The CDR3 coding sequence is TGTGCCAGCAGTTACGCCTCGACAGGCCACGAGCAGTACTTC. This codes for CASSYASTGHEQYF.

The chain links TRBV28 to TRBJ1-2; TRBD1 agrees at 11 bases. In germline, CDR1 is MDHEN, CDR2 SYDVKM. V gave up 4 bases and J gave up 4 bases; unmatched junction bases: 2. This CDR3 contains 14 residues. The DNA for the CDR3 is TGTGCCAGCAGTTGGACAGGGGGCGTCTATGGCTACACCTTC. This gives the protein CASSWTGGVYGYTF.

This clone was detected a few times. The CDR3 bases are TGTGCCAGCAACAGGGGGACCGGGGAGCTGTTTTTT. This sequence encodes CASNRGTGELFF. This sequence joins TRBV6-1 and TRBJ2-2; 8 bases fit TRBD1. The trim removed 7 bases at V and 5 bases at J, leaving 0 bases unmatched. The CDR3 is made up of 12 amino acids. CDR1 is MNHNS and CDR2 is SASEGT in the germline V gene.

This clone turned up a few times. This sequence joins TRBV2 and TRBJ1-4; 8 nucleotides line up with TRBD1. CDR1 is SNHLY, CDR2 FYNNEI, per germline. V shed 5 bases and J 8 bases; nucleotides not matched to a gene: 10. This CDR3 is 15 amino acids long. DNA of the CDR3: TGTGCCAGCAGTCCCCCCGGGACAGGTAACGAAAAACTGTTTTTT. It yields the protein CASSPPGTGNEKLFF.

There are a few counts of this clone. The CDR3 protein is CASRMDRVKQPQHF. CDR3 in DNA: TGTGCCAGCAGGATGGACAGGGTAAAGCAGCCCCAGCATTTT. V usage is TRBV6-1 and J usage is TRBJ1-5; TRBD1 aligns across 8 bases. CDR1 is MNHNS, CDR2 SASEGT, per germline. Unmatched junction bases numbered 8, after V lost 6 bases and J lost 7 bases. The CDR3 has 14 amino acids.

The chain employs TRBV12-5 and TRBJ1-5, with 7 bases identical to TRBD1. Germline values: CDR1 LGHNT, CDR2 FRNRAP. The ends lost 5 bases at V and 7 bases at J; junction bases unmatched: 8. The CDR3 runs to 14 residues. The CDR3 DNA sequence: TGTGCTAGTGGTCAGGACAGGTGGGGCCAGCCCCAGCATTTT. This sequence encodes CASGQDRWGQPQHF.

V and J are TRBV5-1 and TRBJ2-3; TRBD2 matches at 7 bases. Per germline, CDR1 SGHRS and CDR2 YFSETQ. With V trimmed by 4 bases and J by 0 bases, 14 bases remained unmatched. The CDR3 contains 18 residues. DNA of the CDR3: TGCGCCAGCAGCAGAGGACCCCGAAGGGGAGGGAGCACAGATACGCAGTATTTT. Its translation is CASSRGPRRGGSTDTQYF.

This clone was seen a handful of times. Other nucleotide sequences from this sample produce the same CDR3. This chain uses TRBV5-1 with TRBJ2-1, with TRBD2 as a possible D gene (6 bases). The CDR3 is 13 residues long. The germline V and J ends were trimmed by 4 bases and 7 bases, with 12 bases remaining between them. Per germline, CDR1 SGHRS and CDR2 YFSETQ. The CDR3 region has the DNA TGCGCCAGCAGCACGGGGGACTTGAATGAGCAGTTCTTC. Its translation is CASSTGDLNEQFF.

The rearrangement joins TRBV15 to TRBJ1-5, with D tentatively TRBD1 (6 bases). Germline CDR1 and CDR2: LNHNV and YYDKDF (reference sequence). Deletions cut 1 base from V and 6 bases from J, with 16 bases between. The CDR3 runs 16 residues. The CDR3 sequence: CATSRVFGQGTQPQHF. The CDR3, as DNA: TGTGCCACCAGCAGAGTATTTGGGCAGGGGACTCAGCCCCAGCATTTT.

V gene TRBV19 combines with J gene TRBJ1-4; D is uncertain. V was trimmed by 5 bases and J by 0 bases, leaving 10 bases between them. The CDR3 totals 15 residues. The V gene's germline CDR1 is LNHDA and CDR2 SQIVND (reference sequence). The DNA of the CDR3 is TGTGCCAGTAGTTGGAGTTCAGCAACTAATGAAAAACTGTTTTTT. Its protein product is CASSWSSATNEKLFF.

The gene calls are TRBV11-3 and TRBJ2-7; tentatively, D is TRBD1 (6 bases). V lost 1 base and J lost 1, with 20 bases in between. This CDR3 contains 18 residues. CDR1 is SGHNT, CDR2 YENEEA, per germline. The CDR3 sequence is CASSLVLETGAPSYEQYF. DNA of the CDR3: TGTGCCAGCAGCTTAGTCCTGGAGACAGGAGCTCCATCCTACGAGCAGTACTTC.